What follows are 14 T cell receptor beta chains derived from one specimen sequenced in a study of beta chain features in type 1 diabetes (dated by TCRdb to 2016 to 2018). The library came from the immunoSEQ multiplex PCR assay. All of the isolated RNA was reverse transcribed with the High Capacity cDNA Reverse Transcription Kit, so expressed TCRB transcripts were sequenced. The table comes from immuneACCESS by way of TCRdb, which keeps in-frame sequences with V and J called. Part of the clones is missing from these tables; in studies checked, under half for an unresolved V gene and the rest for unknown reasons. A total of nearly 350,000 clones appear in this sample, less than 9.5% of them only once. Under 0.5% of the sample rests with the top ten. The sample consisted of central memory CD4+ T cells from blood. The receptors were gathered from a woman aged 18-29 years in good health.

This clone was found a few times. This sequence joins TRBV9 and TRBJ1-2; a weak D match, TRBD1 (6 bases). Trimming removed 0 bases at V and 6 bases at J, with 12 bases between. CDR1 is SGDLS and CDR2 is YYNGEE in the germline V gene. This CDR3 spans 14 amino acids. The CDR3 here is CASSVVGQTHGYTF. In nucleotides, the CDR3 is TGTGCCAGCAGCGTAGTCGGACAGACCCATGGCTACACCTTC.

The rearrangement joins TRBV7-9 to TRBJ2-7, with a possible D match to TRBD1 (6 bases). The germline V gene has CDR1 SEHNR and CDR2 FQNEAQ (reference sequence). V was clipped by 0 bases and J by 4 bases, with 13 bases between them. The CDR3 has 15 amino acids. The CDR3 DNA reads as TGTGCCAGCAGCTTAGCGGCCAGGGGTGTATACGAGCAGTACTTC. Translation gives CASSLAARGVYEQYF.

The chain combines TRBV7-3 with TRBJ2-1; maybe TRBD2 (5 bases). CDR1 and CDR2 from the germline V gene are SGHTA and FQGTGA. The CDR3 contains 15 residues. V was clipped by 5 bases and J by 0 bases, with 11 bases between them. CDR3 sequence (DNA): TGTGCCAGCAGCAAAATAGCGAGCTCCTACAATGAGCAGTTCTTC. Its protein is CASSKIASSYNEQFF. The variable domain in full, with the rest retrieved from reference TRBV7-3 and TRBJ2-1, is GAGVSQTPSNKVTEKGKYVELRCDPISGHTALYWYRQSLGQGPEFLIYFQGTGAADDSGLPNDRFFAVRPEGSVSTLKIQRTERGDSAVYLCASSKIASSYNEQFFGPGTRLTVL.

This clone has more than one count but fewer than ten. This chain joins TRBV6-5 and TRBJ1-1; D is perhaps TRBD1 (5 bases). The germline CDR1 and CDR2 sequences are MNHEY and SVGAGI. This CDR3 contains 11 residues. Trimming stripped 6 bases from V and 11 bases from J, with 13 bases between. In nucleotides, the CDR3 is TGTGCCAGCAGCAGAGGGGATGGGGCTTTCTTT. Translating it yields CASSRGDGAFF.

This clone was counted only a few times. V usage is TRBV5-1 and J usage is TRBJ2-1, with no clear D. Germline CDR1 is SGHRS and CDR2 is YFSETQ. The CDR3 consists of 14 residues. The V and J ends lost 1 base and 3 bases respectively, with 8 bases between them. DNA for the CDR3: TGCGCCAGCAGCTTGTATCAGAGCTACAATGAGCAGTTCTTC. Amino acid sequence: CASSLYQSYNEQFF.

This clone showed up just a few times. The chain joins TRBV6-5 to TRBJ2-1, with 12 bases aligning to TRBD2. With 0 bases clipped from V and 9 bases from J, the junction kept 6 bases outside the gene matches. Per germline, CDR1 MNHEY and CDR2 SVGAGI. The CDR3 totals 16 residues. This CDR3 reads CASSYSRTSGIREQFF. The CDR3 coding sequence is TGTGCCAGCAGTTACTCACGGACTAGCGGGATTCGTGAGCAGTTCTTC.

This chain uses TRBV7-2 with TRBJ2-7, with 7 positions matching TRBD1. The germline gives CDR1 SGHTA, CDR2 FQGNSA. The CDR3 length is 15 residues. V shed 2 bases and J 3 bases; nucleotides not matched to a gene: 7. CDR3 loop: CASSLPGDRVYEQYF. The CDR3 region has the DNA TGTGCCAGCAGCTTACCTGGCGACAGGGTCTACGAGCAGTACTTC.

The chain carries TRBV15 and TRBJ2-7; possibly TRBD1 or TRBD2 for D (5 bases each). CDR3 length: 12 residues. V lost 2 bases to trimming and J lost 10 bases, with 12 bases between them. Germline V gene lookup returns CDR1 LNHNV and CDR2 YYDKDF (reference sequence). The CDR3 DNA reads as TGTGCCACCAGCAGAACTTGGGACCTTCAGTACTTC. Translated: CATSRTWDLQYF.

The chain has TRBV4-2 and TRBJ2-1, with no clear D. The CDR3 contains 12 residues. Germline values: CDR1 LGHNA, CDR2 YNFKEQ. The V end lost 0 bases, the J end lost 10 bases, and 7 bases lay between the germline ends. The CDR3 sequence is CASSQDQREQFF. Written as DNA, the CDR3 is TGTGCCAGCAGCCAAGATCAAAGGGAGCAGTTCTTC.

The chain recombines TRBV5-6 with TRBJ2-7, with 8 bases aligning to TRBD1. The junction had 4 bases not matched to a gene; V was cut back by 4 bases and J by 4 bases. The CDR3 spans 13 residues. Germline V CDR1 and CDR2: SGHDT, YYEEEE. The CDR3 DNA is TGTGCCAGCAGCCCGGGACAGGAATACGAGCAGTACTTC. Its translation is CASSPGQEYEQYF.

This chain joins TRBV19 and TRBJ2-3, with D possibly being TRBD2 (6 bases). The CDR3 totals 18 residues. Trimming cost V 1 base and J 0 bases, with 17 bases left between them. Germline V CDR1 and CDR2: LNHDA, SQIVND (reference sequence). As DNA, the CDR3 is TGTGCCAGTAGTATAGGGCTAGCGACGGCCTCTAGCACAGATACGCAGTATTTT. Translation gives CASSIGLATASSTDTQYF.

This clone was observed a few times. V and J are TRBV18 and TRBJ2-7; D gene unclear. Trimming left V 2 bases short and J 2 bases short, with 10 bases between. CDR3 size: 14 residues. Germline V gene sequence: CDR1 KGHSH, CDR2 LQKENI. DNA for the CDR3: TGTGCCAGCTCACCATCCTCCAGCACCTACGAGCAGTACTTC. As protein: CASSPSSSTYEQYF.

This clone showed up many times. The chain joins TRBV19 to TRBJ1-1; the D is unclear. The germline V gene encodes CDR1 LNHDA and CDR2 SQIVND (reference sequence). V was shortened by 6 bases and J by 1 base, with 12 bases between the two germline ends. The CDR3 totals 14 residues. CDR3 sequence reads: CASSQAVANTEAFF. The CDR3 DNA sequence: TGTGCCAGTAGCCAGGCAGTAGCGAACACTGAAGCTTTCTTT.

V is TRBV7-3 and J is TRBJ2-1; 11 bases are shared with TRBD2. The CDR3 loop spans 16 amino acids. The ends lost 5 bases at V and 8 bases at J; junction bases unmatched: 11. Germline V gene data show CDR1 as SGHTA and CDR2 as FQGTGA. The CDR3 DNA follows: TGTGCCAGCAGCGCCTCCTCCGCTAGCGGGAGGTATGAGCAGTTCTTC. It codes for CASSASSASGRYEQFF.